The sequence of this T cell receptor (beta chain) was determined in a study of T cell repertoires in cytomegalovirus infection. Study-level information: Indications of both CMV infection and matching HLA type were provided by public TCR beta signatures. Overall study results and limits: Dominating the ex vivo response were TCR beta clonotypes that were CMV-specific and HLA-C-restricted.

This CDR3 comprises 19 residues. Trimming took 0 bases from V and 2 from J; bases not matched to a gene: 11. From germline, CDR1 is DFQATT and CDR2 SNEGSKA (reference sequence). In TCRdb, the reads were re-called with MiXCR into one record per CDR3 protein. The sample consists of 400,000 or so distinct CDR3 sequences, 15% to 20% of them appearing once. As for this clonotype: What it binds is unknown.

V usage is TRBV20-1 and J usage is TRBJ2-6; 9 bases are a match to TRBD1. Sequenced material: PBMCs. This clonotype was sampled from a human donor in good health (CMV status not recorded). Some clones in this sample may be carry-over from other donors' samples. The chain's CDR3 is CSARDDGTGKFAGANVLTF. The CDR3 nucleotides are TGCAGTGCTAGAGACGACGGGACAGGGAAATTTGCTGGGGCCAACGTCCTGACTTTC.